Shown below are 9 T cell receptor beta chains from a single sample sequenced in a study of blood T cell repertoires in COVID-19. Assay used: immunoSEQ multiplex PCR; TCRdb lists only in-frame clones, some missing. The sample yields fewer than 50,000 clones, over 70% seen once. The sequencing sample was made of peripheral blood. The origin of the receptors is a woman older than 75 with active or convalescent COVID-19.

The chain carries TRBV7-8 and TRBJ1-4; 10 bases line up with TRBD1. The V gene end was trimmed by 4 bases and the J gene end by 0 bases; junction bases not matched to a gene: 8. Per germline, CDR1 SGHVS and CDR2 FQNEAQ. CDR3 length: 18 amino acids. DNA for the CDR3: TGTGCCAGCAGCTCGGACAGGGGGTTTCTTACAACTAATGAAAAACTGTTTTTT. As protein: CASSSDRGFLTTNEKLFF.

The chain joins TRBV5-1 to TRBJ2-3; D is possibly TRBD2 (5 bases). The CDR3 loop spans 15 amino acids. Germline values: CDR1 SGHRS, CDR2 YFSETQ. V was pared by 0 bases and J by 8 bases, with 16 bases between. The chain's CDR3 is CASSLVDGNVGTQYF. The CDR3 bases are TGCGCCAGCAGCTTGGTTGACGGGAATGTAGGTACGCAGTATTTT.

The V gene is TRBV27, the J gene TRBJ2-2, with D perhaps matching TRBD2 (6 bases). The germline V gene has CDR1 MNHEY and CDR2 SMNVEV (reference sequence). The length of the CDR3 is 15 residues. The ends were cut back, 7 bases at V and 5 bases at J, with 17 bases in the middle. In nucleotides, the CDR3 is TGTGCCAGCAAAGTCACTAGCTCGATGACCGGGGAGCTGTTTTTT. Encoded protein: CASKVTSSMTGELFF.

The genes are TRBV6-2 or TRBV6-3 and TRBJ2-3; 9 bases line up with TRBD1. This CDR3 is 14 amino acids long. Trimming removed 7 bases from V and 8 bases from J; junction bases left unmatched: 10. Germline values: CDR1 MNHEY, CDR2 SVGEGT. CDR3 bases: TGTGCCAGCAACCCGGGACAGGGAGCTGCTACGCAGTATTTT. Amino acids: CASNPGQGAATQYF.

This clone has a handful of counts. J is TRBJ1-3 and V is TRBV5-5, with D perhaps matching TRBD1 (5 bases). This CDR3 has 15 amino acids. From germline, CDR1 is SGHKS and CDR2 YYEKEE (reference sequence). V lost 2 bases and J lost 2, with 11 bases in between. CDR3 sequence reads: CASSLQGVTGNTIYF. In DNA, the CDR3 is TGTGCCAGCAGCTTACAAGGGGTGACTGGAAACACCATATATTTT.

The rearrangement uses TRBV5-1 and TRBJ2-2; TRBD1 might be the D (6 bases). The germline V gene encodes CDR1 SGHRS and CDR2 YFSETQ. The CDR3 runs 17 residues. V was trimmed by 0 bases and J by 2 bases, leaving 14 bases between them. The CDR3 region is CASSLGGQGINTGELFF. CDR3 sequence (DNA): TGCGCCAGCAGCTTGGGGGGCCAGGGGATTAACACCGGGGAGCTGTTTTTT.

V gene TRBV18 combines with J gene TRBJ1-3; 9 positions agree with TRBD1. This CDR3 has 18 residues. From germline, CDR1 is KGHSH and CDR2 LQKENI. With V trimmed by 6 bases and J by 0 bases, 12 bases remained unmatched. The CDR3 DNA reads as TGTGCCAGCTCTCAGTTGGCAGGACAGGGGAGCTCTGGAAACACCATATATTTT. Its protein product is CASSQLAGQGSSGNTIYF.

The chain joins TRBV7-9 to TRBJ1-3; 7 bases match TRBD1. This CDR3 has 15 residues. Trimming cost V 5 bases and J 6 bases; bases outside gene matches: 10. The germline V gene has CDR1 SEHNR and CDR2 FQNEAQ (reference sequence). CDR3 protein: CASSPPVGQPNTIYF. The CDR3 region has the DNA TGTGCCAGCAGCCCCCCCGTGGGACAGCCAAACACCATATATTTT.

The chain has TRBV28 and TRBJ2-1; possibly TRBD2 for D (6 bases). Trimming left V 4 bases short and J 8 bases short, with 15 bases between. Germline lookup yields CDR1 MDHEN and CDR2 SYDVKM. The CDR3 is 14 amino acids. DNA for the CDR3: TGTGCCAGCAGTTCGGGACTCTTCCCTGATGAGCAGTTCTTC. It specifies CASSSGLFPDEQFF. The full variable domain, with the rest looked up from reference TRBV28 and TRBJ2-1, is DVKVTQSSRYLVKRTGEKVFLECVQDMDHENMFWYRQDPGLGLRLIYFSYDVKMKEKGDIPEGYSVSREKKERFSLILESASTNQTSMYLCASSSGLFPDEQFFGPGTRLTVL.